This T cell receptor beta chain was captured by sequencing in a study of cytomegalovirus exposure and HLA in healthy donors. Study summary: About 79% of 300 to 450 genotyped donors fell in the Caucasian-associated ancestry cluster.

Both 60 Vbeta primers and 13 Jbeta primers went into the PCR. The method was immunoSEQ multiplex PCR; TCRdb's version includes in-frame clones alone and lacks a portion of them. The table includes more than 90,000 clones, more than 75% detected once. Nominal health characterized the donors when sampled, though unrecorded immune exposures were likely. Trimming at V came to 6 bases and at J to 9 bases, leaving 4 bases not matched to a gene. The V gene's germline CDR1 is KGHSH and CDR2 LQKENI. The CDR3 totals 13 residues. Material: PBMCs. This chain uses TRBV18 with TRBJ1-6; TRBD1 aligns across 8 bases. The clonotype originates from a human donor in good health. The CDR3 sequence: CASSRTGSSPLHF. The CDR3 region has the DNA TGTGCCAGCTCCCGGACAGGGTCTTCACCCCTCCACTTT.